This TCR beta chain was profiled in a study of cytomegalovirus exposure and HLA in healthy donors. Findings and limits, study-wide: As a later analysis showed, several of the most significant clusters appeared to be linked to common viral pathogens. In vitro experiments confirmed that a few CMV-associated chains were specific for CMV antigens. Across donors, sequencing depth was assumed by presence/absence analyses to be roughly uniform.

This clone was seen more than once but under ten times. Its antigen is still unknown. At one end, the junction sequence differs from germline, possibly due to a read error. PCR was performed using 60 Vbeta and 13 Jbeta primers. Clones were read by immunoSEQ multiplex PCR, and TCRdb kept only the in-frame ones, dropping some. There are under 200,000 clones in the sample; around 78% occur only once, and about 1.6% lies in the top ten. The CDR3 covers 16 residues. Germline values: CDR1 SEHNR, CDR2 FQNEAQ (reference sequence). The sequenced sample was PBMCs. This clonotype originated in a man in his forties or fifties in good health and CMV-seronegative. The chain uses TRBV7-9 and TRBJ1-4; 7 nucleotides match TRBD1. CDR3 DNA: TGTTCCAGCAGCCAAGACAGGGTTAGAGCTAATGAAAAACTGTTTTTT. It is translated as CSSSQDRVRANEKLFF.